The T cell receptor beta chain described here comes from a study of OX40 agonist ivuxolimab in advanced cancers. Overall study: Given to patients was ivuxolimab, an agonistic anti-OX40 (CD134) antibody. A mean age of roughly 60 years, range about 20 to 85, was recorded, and approximately 85% were male. Study observations and caveats: The study found that CD8+ T cells averaged more expanded clones than CD4+.

TCRdb's copy holds only in-frame clones and misses some; the assay was immunoSEQ multiplex PCR. Of roughly 80,000 clones in the sample, 90% were seen once. On this clone itself: Antigen unknown.

Germline CDR1 and CDR2: MDHEN and SYDVKM. The CDR3 is 15 amino acids. The V end lost 3 bases, the J end lost 3 bases, and 12 bases lay between the germline ends. Sequenced here: CD4+ or CD8+ T cells sorted from blood, sampled in a trial of the OX40 agonist ivuxolimab. This sequence originates from an adult with an advanced solid tumor such as melanoma, head and neck, liver or kidney cancer. The genes are TRBV28 and TRBJ1-5; a possible D gene is TRBD1 (5 bases). The CDR3 loop reads CASSFQGSPNQPQHF. DNA of the CDR3: TGTGCCAGCAGTTTTCAGGGATCCCCCAATCAGCCCCAGCATTTT. Together with reference TRBV28 and TRBJ1-5, the CDR3 gives the full variable domain: DVKVTQSSRYLVKRTGEKVFLECVQDMDHENMFWYRQDPGLGLRLIYFSYDVKMKEKGDIPEGYSVSREKKERFSLILESASTNQTSMYLCASSFQGSPNQPQHFGDGTRLSIL.